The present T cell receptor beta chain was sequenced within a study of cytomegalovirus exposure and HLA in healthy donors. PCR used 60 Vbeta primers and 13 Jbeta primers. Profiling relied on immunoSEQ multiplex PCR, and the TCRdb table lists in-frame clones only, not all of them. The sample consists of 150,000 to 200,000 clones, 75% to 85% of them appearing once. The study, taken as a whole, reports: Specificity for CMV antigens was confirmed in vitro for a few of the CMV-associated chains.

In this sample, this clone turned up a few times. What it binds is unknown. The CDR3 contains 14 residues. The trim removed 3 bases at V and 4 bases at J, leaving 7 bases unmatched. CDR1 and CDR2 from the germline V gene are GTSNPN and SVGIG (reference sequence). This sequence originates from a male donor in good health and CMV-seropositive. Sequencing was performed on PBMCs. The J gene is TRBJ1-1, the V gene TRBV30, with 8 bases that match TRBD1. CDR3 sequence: CAWSPDRGRTEAFF. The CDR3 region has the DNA TGTGCCTGGAGCCCCGACAGGGGACGCACTGAAGCTTTCTTT.